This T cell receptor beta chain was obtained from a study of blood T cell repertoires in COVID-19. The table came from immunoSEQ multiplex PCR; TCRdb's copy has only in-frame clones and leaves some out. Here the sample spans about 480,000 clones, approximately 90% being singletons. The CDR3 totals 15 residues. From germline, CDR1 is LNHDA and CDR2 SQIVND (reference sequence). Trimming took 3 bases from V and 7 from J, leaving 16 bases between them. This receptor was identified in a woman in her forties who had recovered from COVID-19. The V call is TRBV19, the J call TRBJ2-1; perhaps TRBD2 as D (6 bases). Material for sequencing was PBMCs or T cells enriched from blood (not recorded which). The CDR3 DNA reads TGTGCCAGTAGTATTGTGACGGGAGTAGGAAATGAGCAGTTCTTC. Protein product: CASSIVTGVGNEQFF.